What follows describes a single T cell receptor beta chain. Which antigen it targets is not known. No base qualities exist here, and no much larger clone lies one base off it. Trimming takes 7 bases from V and 2 bases from J, and the germline ends sit 16 bases apart. The CDR3 spans 14 residues, from the cysteine through the phenylalanine. Left in the record is the CDR3 DNA by itself, 42 bases read in frame from the first base. CDR1 SGHNT and CDR2 YYREEE are derived from the germline V gene (reference sequence). The sample's time point label, in plain terms: cells obtained before transplantation from donor or recipient. CD3+CD4+ and CD3+CD8+ populations were FACS-sorted from unstimulated pre-transplant donor and recipient cells taken from spleen or lymph nodes. The sample comes from a study of graft-versus-host responses after intestinal transplantation (dated by TCRdb to 2020 to 2023). Study-level background: The transplants that recipients got were multivisceral, liver-intestinal, or isolated intestinal. Samples from three later patients were sequenced in-house on an Illumina MiSeq with MiXCR processing rather than by the commercial service. After intestinal transplantation, graft-versus-host and host-versus-graft alloreactive T cell clones in the graft, circulation and bone marrow were tracked using bulk TCR-beta CDR3 sequencing. Of the approximately 24 intestinal transplant recipients enrolled in the cohort, one of whom was a retransplant, a few patients without pretransplant specimens were excluded. Alloreactive clones were identified by sequencing pre-transplant mixed lymphocyte reaction products and comparing them with unstimulated pre-transplant donor and recipient T cells. Every recipient was given anti-thymocyte globulin induction, then maintenance tacrolimus and steroids for around three years. A peak of at least 4% donor T cells among recipient peripheral blood mononuclear cells was the definition used for donor T cell macrochimerism. Results and caveats for the whole study, not just this receptor: The conclusions were limited by the relatively low number and heterogeneity of the intestinal transplant patients. GvH clones were detected in recipient bone marrow, and some of these GvH clones were observed earlier in ileal mucosa or blood, consistent with an intestinal mucosal origin. Peak levels of circulating GvH clones were associated with declines in HvG clones early after transplant. Patients with donor T cell macrochimerism had high GvH to HvG T cell clonal ratios in their allografts.

Library preparation was by the immunoSEQ multiplex PCR assay. For most patients, genomic DNA was isolated using the Qiagen DNeasy Blood and Tissue Kit and was shipped frozen to Adaptive Biotechnologies for TCR sequencing. For most patients, genomic DNA was subjected to high-throughput TCR-beta CDR3 sequencing by Adaptive Biotechnologies. On the authors' methods: TCR sequencing data for over 15 patients were retrieved from Adaptive's ImmunoSEQ software; a few other patients were processed with MiXCR and VDJtools. CD4 versus CD8 sorting errors were corrected by removing sequences found in both subsets at a frequency ratio below 5:1. CDR3 nucleotide sequences shared by donor and recipient were removed because the origin of these sequences could not be assigned. Alloreactive clones required at least 2-fold expansion over unstimulated cells and minimum CFSE-low frequency of 0.002% (template counts) or 0.001% (read counts). Clones were considered mappable if detected in sequenced pre-transplant spleen, lymph node, or MLR CFSE-low populations of the donor or recipient. The cumulative frequency of alloreactive clones was calculated as a percentage of all sequences, weighted by copy number. The immuneACCESS repertoire file appears here via TCRdb, limited to in-frame rearrangements. These files lack a portion of the clones; in checked studies, under half of the deficit traces to unresolved V genes, and the cause of the others is not known. V and J calls and clone size are those listed in that table; D and trimming were worked out from the DNA. In all, the sample holds approximately 85,000 clones, and 75% to 95% of those were seen once. Of the sample, 7.6% falls within the top ten clones.

Recombination connected TRBV5-4 to TRBJ2-7; the D gene is perhaps TRBD1 or TRBD2, each of them matching over 6 bases. The material was unstimulated CD8+ T cells sorted from spleen or lymph node cells, obtained before transplant. The origin of this receptor is a human donor who was the organ donor for an intestinal transplant. The DNA is TGTGCCAGCCAGTGGGGGGCAGGCGCCTACGAGCAGTACTTC. Translated, this is CASQWGAGAYEQYF.